The 8 T cell receptor beta chains presented below share a single source sample, sequenced in a study of cytomegalovirus exposure and HLA in healthy donors. In the PCR, 60 Vbeta and 13 Jbeta primers were used. The assay was immunoSEQ multiplex PCR, and TCRdb's table has in-frame clones only and misses some. The table has about 52,000 clones, around 70% seen once. The sequencing input was PBMCs. These receptors were taken from a woman aged 45-59 years in good health and CMV-seronegative.

This chain links TRBV5-6 with TRBJ1-2, with no clear D. This CDR3 has 12 amino acids. Germline values: CDR1 SGHDT, CDR2 YYEEEE. Deletions cut 4 bases from V and 2 bases from J, with 6 bases between. The CDR3 DNA reads as TGTGCCAGCAGCAGCAACAACTATGGCTACACCTTC. It yields the protein CASSSNNYGYTF.

The chain has TRBV7-9 and TRBJ2-1; unclear D gene. This CDR3 comprises 13 residues. Trimming stripped 7 bases from V and 8 bases from J, with 15 bases between. The germline V gene encodes CDR1 SEHNR and CDR2 FQNEAQ (reference sequence). CDR3 sequence: CASTYGYTDEQFF. In DNA form, the CDR3 reads TGTGCCAGCACTTACGGGTATACCGATGAGCAGTTCTTC.

This clone was observed once. The chain links TRBV28 to TRBJ2-2, with TRBD2 as a possible D gene (6 bases). The CDR3 is 15 amino acids. Germline assignment: CDR1 MDHEN and CDR2 SYDVKM. V lost 7 bases, J lost 3 bases, and 15 bases lay in between. The CDR3, as DNA: TGTGCCAGCAACGGGATTTGGGAGGACACCGGGGAGCTGTTTTTT. Translation gives CASNGIWEDTGELFF.

The rearrangement uses TRBV2 and TRBJ2-7; TRBD2 aligns across 15 bases. Per the germline V gene, CDR1 is SNHLY and CDR2 is FYNNEI. With V trimmed by 6 bases and J by 7 bases, 13 bases remained unmatched. This CDR3 comprises 17 residues. The CDR3 spells CASRSDRGLAGGREQYF. CDR3 nucleotide sequence: TGTGCCAGCAGGTCTGACCGAGGACTAGCGGGAGGGCGTGAGCAGTACTTC.

V gene TRBV7-3 combines with J gene TRBJ2-7; the match to TRBD1 covers 7 bases. CDR1 is SGHTA, CDR2 FQGTGA, per germline. Germline trimming cut 5 bases from V and 5 bases from J; bases unmatched to any gene: 6. The CDR3 spans 13 residues. CDR3 region: CASSASGTDEQYF. DNA of the CDR3: TGTGCCAGCAGCGCGTCCGGGACAGACGAGCAGTACTTC. The full variable domain, in which reference TRBV7-3 and TRBJ2-7 provide the parts outside the CDR3, is GAGVSQTPSNKVTEKGKYVELRCDPISGHTALYWYRQSLGQGPEFLIYFQGTGAADDSGLPNDRFFAVRPEGSVSTLKIQRTERGDSAVYLCASSASGTDEQYFGPGTRLTVT.

This clone showed up just once. The gene calls are TRBV7-2 and TRBJ1-2; TRBD1 aligns across 9 bases. The CDR3 contains 13 residues. Germline lookup yields CDR1 SGHTA and CDR2 FQGNSA. V lost 4 bases to trimming and J lost 6 bases; unmatched junction nucleotides: 3. The CDR3 nucleotides are TGTGCCAGCAGCTCACAGGGGGCGAATGGCTACACCTTC. Translation: CASSSQGANGYTF.

V is TRBV6-5 and J is TRBJ1-6; no definite D call. The CDR3 has 15 residues. CDR1 is MNHEY and CDR2 is SVGAGI in the germline V gene. The V and J ends lost 2 bases and 7 bases respectively, with 12 bases between them. DNA of the CDR3: TGTGCCAGCAGTTACGAGGGCCGAAGCAATTCACCCCTCCACTTT. Translated: CASSYEGRSNSPLHF.

The CDR3 sequence is CASSPSTDTQYF. CDR3 bases: TGTGCCAGCTCACCGTCAACAGATACGCAGTATTTT. The chain has TRBV18 and TRBJ2-3, with D uncertain. The germline V gene encodes CDR1 KGHSH and CDR2 LQKENI. The V end lost 3 bases, the J end lost 3 bases, and 4 bases lay between the germline ends. This CDR3 comprises 12 residues.